These 13 T cell receptor beta chains were all obtained from the same sample, sequenced in a study of T-cell reconstitution after alpha-beta-depleted transplantation in children. Preparation of the TCRbeta library was carried out with unique molecular identifiers. TCRdb analysed the PCR reads with MiXCR anew, one entry per CDR3 protein. The table includes approximately 490,000 distinct CDR3 sequences, approximately 12% detected once. The sample was PBMCs from the stem cell graft donor, taken from the stem cell graft. These receptors were collected from a human donor who donated a stem cell graft to a child with combined immunodeficiency.

CDR3 sequence reads: CASSRLQGAGELFF. CDR3 sequence (DNA): TGTGCCAGCAGTCGCCTCCAGGGGGCCGGGGAGCTGTTTTTT. The rearrangement links TRBV12-3 or TRBV12-4 to TRBJ2-2; TRBD1 matches 7 bases. The length of the CDR3 is 14 residues. Trimming at V came to 5 bases and at J to 6 bases, leaving 6 bases not matched to a gene.

The rearrangement uses TRBV29-1 and TRBJ1-4; tentative D call: TRBD1 (6 bases). The length of the CDR3 is 16 residues. Germline V gene sequence: CDR1 SQVTM, CDR2 ANQGSEA. V was trimmed by 4 bases and J by 0 bases, leaving 15 bases between them. CDR3 sequence: CSVVSLDSATNEKLFF. The CDR3 nucleotides are TGCAGCGTTGTTTCGCTGGACAGTGCAACTAATGAAAAACTGTTTTTT.

This clonotype was seen repeatedly, ten times or more. The V call is TRBV7-9, the J call TRBJ1-1; weak D call: TRBD1 (6 bases). In germline, CDR1 is SEHNR, CDR2 FQNEAQ (reference sequence). The CDR3 length is 11 residues. The ends were cut back, 5 bases at V and 9 bases at J, with 10 bases in the middle. Written as DNA, the CDR3 is TGTGCCAGCAGCCGTGGACAGAAAGCTTTCTTT. Translating it yields CASSRGQKAFF.

V is TRBV5-5 and J is TRBJ2-7; 12 nucleotides agree with TRBD2. Germline trimming cut 4 bases from V and 2 bases from J; bases unmatched to any gene: 7. Germline V gene data show CDR1 as SGHKS and CDR2 as YYEKEE (reference sequence). This CDR3 has 16 amino acids. The CDR3 region is CASSRTSGNLPYEQYF. The CDR3 nucleotides read TGTGCCAGCAGCAGGACTAGCGGGAACCTACCCTACGAGCAGTACTTC.

The V and J genes are TRBV4-3 and TRBJ2-1; the match to TRBD2 covers 8 bases. V trimming: 0 bases; J trimming: 2 bases; junction bases outside the gene matches: 3. The CDR3 has 16 amino acids. Looked up from germline, CDR1 is LGHNA and CDR2 is YSLEER. The CDR3 nucleotides are TGCGCCAGCAGCCAAGAGCGGGAGGAGGCCTACAATGAGCAGTTCTTC. As protein: CASSQEREEAYNEQFF.

This clonotype appeared a few times. The chain links TRBV6-2 or TRBV6-3 to TRBJ2-1; 9 bases fit TRBD2. J lost 3 bases, V lost 2 bases, and 17 bases had no gene match. Germline CDR1 reads MNHEY; CDR2 reads SVGEGT. This CDR3 contains 20 residues. The DNA for the CDR3 is TGTGCCAGCAGTTACAGGGGCCTGGGAAGCGGGGGGCCATACTACAATGAGCAGTTCTTC. Translated: CASSYRGLGSGGPYYNEQFF.

This chain links TRBV4-1 with TRBJ1-1; D uncertain. This CDR3 has 15 residues. CDR1 and CDR2 from the germline V gene are MGHRA and YSYEKL. The V end was cut by 2 bases, the J end by 4 bases, with 14 bases between. Written as DNA, the CDR3 is TGCGCCAGCAGCCAATTCTTTGCACAAGGCACTGAAGCTTTCTTT. It codes for CASSQFFAQGTEAFF.

This clonotype has a handful of counts. V gene TRBV20-1 combines with J gene TRBJ2-5, with 12 bases fitting TRBD2. The CDR3 is 16 amino acids. V shed 4 bases, J shed 4 bases, and the junction held 10 bases outside the gene matches. The germline gives CDR1 DFQATT, CDR2 SNEGSKA (reference sequence). CDR3 amino acids: CSANLPGLAGLETQYF. As DNA, the CDR3 is TGCAGTGCTAACCTCCCAGGACTAGCGGGGTTAGAGACCCAGTACTTC.

The rearrangement joins TRBV9 to TRBJ2-4; D possibly uses TRBD1 or TRBD2 (6 bases each). This CDR3 has 15 residues. CDR1 and CDR2 from the germline V gene are SGDLS and YYNGEE. The V gene lost 2 bases and the J gene lost 0 bases, with 9 bases spanning the gap. The CDR3, as DNA: TGTGCCAGCAGCGTGGGGGGCGCAGCCAAAAACATTCAGTACTTC. Encoded protein: CASSVGGAAKNIQYF.

The chain uses TRBV7-8 and TRBJ2-1; TRBD2 agrees at 14 bases. With 5 bases clipped from V and 4 bases from J, the junction kept 7 bases outside the gene matches. This CDR3 is built from 17 residues. Germline V CDR1 and CDR2: SGHVS, FQNEAQ. The CDR3 coding sequence is TGTGCCAGCAGCACCCGGACTAGCGGGGGGAAGTACAATGAGCAGTTCTTC. Translation gives CASSTRTSGGKYNEQFF.

The rearrangement uses TRBV5-1 and TRBJ2-1; 8 nucleotides line up with TRBD1. There are 16 residues in the CDR3. V gave up 5 bases and J gave up 5 bases; unmatched junction bases: 12. CDR1 is SGHRS, CDR2 YFSETQ, per germline. The CDR3 reads CASRPAGGYLDNEQFF. The DNA of the CDR3 is TGCGCCAGCAGACCTGCAGGGGGCTACTTGGACAATGAGCAGTTCTTC.

The chain employs TRBV6-5 and TRBJ1-6; perhaps TRBD1 as D (5 bases). Germline lookup yields CDR1 MNHEY and CDR2 SVGAGI. V was cut by 2 bases and J by 5 bases, with 13 bases left in between. This CDR3 has 16 residues. DNA of the CDR3: TGTGCCAGCAGTTACGGAAGGGGCAGTCATAATTCACCCCTCCACTTT. Translation: CASSYGRGSHNSPLHF.

In its sample, this clonotype was seen a few times. J is TRBJ2-7 and V is TRBV27; maybe TRBD2 (5 bases). This CDR3 is built from 16 residues. CDR1 MNHEY and CDR2 SMNVEV come from the germline V gene (reference sequence). V lost 0 bases, J lost 0 bases, and 12 bases lay in between. The CDR3 here is CASSLSLALSSYEQYF. The CDR3 bases are TGTGCCAGCAGTTTATCGCTAGCACTTAGCTCCTACGAGCAGTACTTC.